These 11 T cell receptor beta chains came from one sample sequenced in a study of vaccination and CD4 T cells after COVID-19 (dated by TCRdb to between 2021 and 2022). The library was prepared using PCR. Sequencing took place on an Illumina iSeq 100. TCR sequencing of DNA from cultured CD4+ T cells used the Oncomine TCR Beta short-read assay at the Johns Hopkins FTIC core. In TCRdb, the public reads were trimmed at Q25 with fastp and aligned with MiXCR, with productive beta chains retained. Rows are combined by CDR3 protein, so each entry shows the most common genes and DNA. The sample has around 15,000 distinct CDR3 sequences on record, roughly 28% of them singletons. In total, the top ten clones hold roughly a quarter of the sample. The sample's treatment or condition, from its label and the paper: roughly ten-day PBMC culture with coronavirus spike peptide pools or control peptides (ViraFEST assay).

Antigen specificity for these receptors is unknown. Material for sequencing was cultured CD4+ T cells from blood. The receptors shown here come from a human donor with COVID-19.

This CDR3 reads CASSGGAQGGKNQPQHF. CDR3 bases: TGTGCCAGCAGCGGGGGCGCACAGGGTGGTAAAAATCAGCCCCAGCATTTT. The chain carries TRBV5-5 and TRBJ1-5; a weak D match, TRBD1 (6 bases). The CDR3 contains 17 residues. Trimming pared 4 bases from V and 4 bases from J, leaving 21 bases between. Germline V CDR1 and CDR2: SGHKS, YYEKEE (reference sequence).

The table lists this clonotype with a few counts. The rearrangement uses TRBV4-2 and TRBJ2-4; 11 bases agree with TRBD2. The CDR3 consists of 19 residues. V was pared by 2 bases and J by 0 bases, with 9 bases of the junction left unmatched. CDR1 and CDR2 from the germline V gene are LGHNA and YNFKEQ. The CDR3 protein is CASSQRGLAVELAKNIQYF. DNA for the CDR3: TGTGCCAGCAGCCAACGGGGACTAGCGGTGGAGCTAGCCAAAAACATTCAGTACTTC.

In its sample, this clonotype ranks as medium-sized. V gene TRBV20-1 combines with J gene TRBJ1-2, with TRBD1 identical over 7 bases. After removal of 0 bases from V and 1 base from J, the junction contained 5 bases not matched to a gene. CDR3 size: 15 residues. In germline, CDR1 is DFQATT, CDR2 SNEGSKA (reference sequence). CDR3 in DNA: TGCAGTGCTAGAGACCAGAGACAGGGTAACTATGGCTACACCTTC. Its protein is CSARDQRQGNYGYTF.

This clonotype has only one observation. The chain has TRBV6-1 and TRBJ2-2, with D perhaps TRBD1 (5 bases). V shed 0 bases and J shed 4 bases, with 12 bases lying between them. The CDR3 consists of 16 residues. Germline loops: CDR1 MNHNS, CDR2 SASEGT. The CDR3 bases are TGTGCCAGCAGTGAAGCGTTTGGACATACCACCGGGGAGCTGTTTTTT. Protein sequence: CASSEAFGHTTGELFF.

The J gene is TRBJ1-1, the V gene TRBV18; 9 bases are a match to TRBD1. Germline trimming cut 5 bases from V and 4 bases from J; bases unmatched to any gene: 11. The length of the CDR3 is 16 residues. The germline gives CDR1 KGHSH, CDR2 LQKENI. In nucleotides, the CDR3 is TGTGCCAGCTCATTTTCCGGGACAGGGCCGAGCACTGAAGCTTTCTTT. Translated, it gives CASSFSGTGPSTEAFF. Drawing the rest from reference TRBV18 and TRBJ1-1, the complete variable domain is NAGVMQNPRHLVRRRGQEARLRCSPMKGHSHVYWYRQLPEEGLKFMVYLQKENIIDESGMPKERFSAEFPKEGPSILRIQQVVRGDSAAYFCASSFSGTGPSTEAFFGQGTRLTVV.

V is TRBV23-1 and J is TRBJ2-1, with D possibly being TRBD1 (5 bases). TRBV23-1 is filed as an ORF, its function uncertain. V was shortened by 0 bases and J by 1 base, with 10 bases between the two germline ends. The CDR3 consists of 16 residues. The CDR3 sequence: CASSQSGQGSYNEQFF. CDR3 in DNA: TGCGCCAGCAGTCAATCAGGGCAGGGATCCTACAATGAGCAGTTCTTC.

The chain carries TRBV4-3 and TRBJ2-3; 9 bases fit TRBD1. CDR3 length: 16 amino acids. Trimming at V came to 3 bases and at J to 3 bases, leaving 7 bases not matched to a gene. Germline V CDR1 and CDR2: LGHNA, YSLEER. CDR3 in DNA: TGCGCCAGCAGCCAGGGTGGGGACAGGGCAACAGATACGCAGTATTTT. Translating it yields CASSQGGDRATDTQYF.

This clonotype has more than one count but fewer than ten. The chain carries TRBV20-1 and TRBJ1-6; the D is unclear. The CDR3 contains 16 residues. V dropped 5 bases and J dropped 6 bases, with 20 bases sitting between them. Germline lookup yields CDR1 DFQATT and CDR2 SNEGSKA (reference sequence). CDR3 sequence (DNA): TGCAGTGCTCTCGGTGGGGAGAAACCCCTTAATTCACCCCTCCACTTT. Translated: CSALGGEKPLNSPLHF.

The table lists this clonotype with a few counts. V usage is TRBV6-1 and J usage is TRBJ1-4, with TRBD1 as a possible D gene (6 bases). The CDR3 is 15 amino acids. Germline CDR1 and CDR2: MNHNS and SASEGT. Trimming left V 8 bases short and J 7 bases short, with 20 bases between. The CDR3 is CASSTRTVGVEKLFF. DNA for the CDR3: TGTGCCAGCTCCACTCGGACAGTTGGGGTTGAAAAACTGTTTTTT.

This clonotype was seen a few times. The J gene is TRBJ1-1, the V gene TRBV12-3 or TRBV12-4; weak D call: TRBD1 (5 bases). This CDR3 has 13 amino acids. V dropped 4 bases and J dropped 4 bases, with 10 bases sitting between them. The CDR3: CASSSRQSTEAFF. In DNA, the CDR3 is TGTGCCAGCAGTTCACGACAGAGCACTGAAGCTTTCTTT.

This clonotype was counted only a few times. The V gene is TRBV15, the J gene TRBJ1-3; D gene unclear. The germline gives CDR1 LNHNV, CDR2 YYDKDF (reference sequence). V was shortened by 5 bases and J by 0 bases, with 11 bases between the two germline ends. The CDR3 consists of 15 residues. CDR3 nucleotide sequence: TGTGCCACCAGCTTAAGCGGAAGCTCTGGAAACACCATATATTTT. This codes for CATSLSGSSGNTIYF. The full variable domain, with the rest looked up from reference TRBV15 and TRBJ1-3, is DAMVIQNPRYQVTQFGKPVTLSCSQTLNHNVMYWYQQKSSQAPKLLFHYYDKDFNNEADTPDNFQSRRPNTSFCFLDIRSPGLGDTAMYLCATSLSGSSGNTIYFGEGSWLTVV.